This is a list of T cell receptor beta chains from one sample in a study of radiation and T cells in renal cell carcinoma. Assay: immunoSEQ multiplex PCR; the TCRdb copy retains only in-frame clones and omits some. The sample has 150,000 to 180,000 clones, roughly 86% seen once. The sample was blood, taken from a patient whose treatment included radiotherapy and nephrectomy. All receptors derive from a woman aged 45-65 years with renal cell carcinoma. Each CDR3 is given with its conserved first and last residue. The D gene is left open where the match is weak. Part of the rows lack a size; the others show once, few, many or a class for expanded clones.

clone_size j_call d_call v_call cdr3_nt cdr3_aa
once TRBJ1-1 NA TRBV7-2 TGTGCCAGCAGCTTAGACTCAGTGCGACAGCACACTGAAGCTTTCTTT CASSLDSVRQHTEAFF
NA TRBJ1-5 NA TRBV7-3 TGTGCCAGCAGCCCTGACGGAAATCAGCCCCAGCATTTT CASSPDGNQPQHF
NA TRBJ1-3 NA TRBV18 TGTGCCAGCTCACCACCAGGGAGTTCGACCATATATTTT CASSPPGSSTIYF
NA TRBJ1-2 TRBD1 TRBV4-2 TGTGCCAGCAGCCAAGATCCCATGCAGGGGGCGGGCTACACCTTC CASSQDPMQGAGYTF
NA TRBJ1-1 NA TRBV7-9 TGTGCCAGCAGCTTAAGGGGAAGTGTGACTGAAGCTTTCTTT CASSLRGSVTEAFF
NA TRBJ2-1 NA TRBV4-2 TGTGCCAGCAGCCAAGAACCCCGGGTGAGGACGAGCAATGAGCAGTTCTTC CASSQEPRVRTSNEQFF
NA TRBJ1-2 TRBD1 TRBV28 TGTGCCAGCAGCGGGGACAGGGCGTCCTACACCTTC CASSGDRASYTF
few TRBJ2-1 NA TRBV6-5 TGTGCCAGCAGTTACTCACTAGAAGGCAATGAGCAGTTCTTC CASSYSLEGNEQFF
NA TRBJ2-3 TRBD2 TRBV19 TGTGCCAGTAGGGGCCCACTAGCGGGGGGGTTAGATACGCAGTATTTT CASRGPLAGGLDTQYF
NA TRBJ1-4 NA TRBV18 TGTGCCAGCTCACCGCTGCAGGGGACCTCGTATGAAAAACTGTTTTTT CASSPLQGTSYEKLFF
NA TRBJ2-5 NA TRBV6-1 TGTGCCACCGCCCGACAGGAAGAGACCCAGTACTTC CATARQEETQYF
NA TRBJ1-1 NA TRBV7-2 TGTGCCAGCAGGATTCAACCACAGGGTTCTGAAGCTTTCTTT CASRIQPQGSEAFF
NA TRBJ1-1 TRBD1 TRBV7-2 TGTGCCAGCAGCTTTACAGGGGTGGAAACTGAAGCTTTCTTT CASSFTGVETEAFF
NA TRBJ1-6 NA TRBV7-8 TGTGCCAGCAGCCAATCGGACTTAGGGTATAATTCACCCCTCCACTTT CASSQSDLGYNSPLHF
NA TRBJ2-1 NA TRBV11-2 TGTGCCAGCAGCGTGGGGGGGCGGAGTGAGCAGTTCTTC CASSVGGRSEQFF
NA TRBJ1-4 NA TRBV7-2 TGTGCCAGCAGCTTTTCGGGGTCCGGGGAAAAACTGTTTTTT CASSFSGSGEKLFF
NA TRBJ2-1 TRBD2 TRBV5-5 TGTGCCAGCAGTTATGGACTAGCAGGCTACAATGAGCAGTTCTTC CASSYGLAGYNEQFF
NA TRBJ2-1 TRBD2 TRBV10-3 TGTGCCTCGTCGCGCGGGGGTACAAGGGATGAGCAGTTCTTC CASSRGGTRDEQFF
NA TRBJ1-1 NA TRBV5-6 TGTGCCAGCAGCTTGTTCGGCCAGGCCCAAAACACTGAAGCTTTCTTT CASSLFGQAQNTEAFF
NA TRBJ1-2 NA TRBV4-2 TGTGCCAGCAGCCGGTCGACGGGGCCTGGCTACACCTTC CASSRSTGPGYTF
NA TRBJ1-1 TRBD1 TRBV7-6 TGTGCCAGCAGCTTTAACAGGGGGACTGAAGCTTTCTTT CASSFNRGTEAFF
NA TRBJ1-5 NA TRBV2 TGTGCCAGCAGTCTATTGCGGAAAAACCTTAATAGCAATCAGCCCCAGCATTTT CASSLLRKNLNSNQPQHF
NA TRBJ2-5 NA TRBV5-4 TGTGCCAGCAGCTTGGGTGGCTCCCAAGAGACCCAGTACTTC CASSLGGSQETQYF
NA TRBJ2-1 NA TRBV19 TGTGCCAGTAGTTCCGCCGGCAGGGCCCCCTACAATGAGCAGTTCTTC CASSSAGRAPYNEQFF
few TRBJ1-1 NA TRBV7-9 TGTGCCAGCAGCTTAGGTCAGGGGCGAGGGGAACGTGCTTTCTTT CASSLGQGRGERAFF
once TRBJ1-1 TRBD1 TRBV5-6 TGTGCCAGCAGCTACCAACTGGGGGACAGGGGGCGAAGGACTGAAGCTTTCTTT CASSYQLGDRGRRTEAFF
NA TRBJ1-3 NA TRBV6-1 TGTGCCAGTGTGAACATCCTCGGGGGAAACACCATATATTTT CASVNILGGNTIYF
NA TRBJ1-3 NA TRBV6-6 TGTGCCAGCAGTTCTTTAGGGAGTGGAAACACCATATATTTT CASSSLGSGNTIYF
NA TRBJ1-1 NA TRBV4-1 TGCGCCAGCAGCCATTCAGGTGTACAGTACCCGAACACTGAAGCTTTCTTT CASSHSGVQYPNTEAFF
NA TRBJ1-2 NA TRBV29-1 TGCAGCGTTGAGAAGGGTAGAGGCTACACCTTC CSVEKGRGYTF
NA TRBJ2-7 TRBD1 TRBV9 TGTGCCAGCAGCGCCGGACAGGGTATCAACGAGCAGTACTTC CASSAGQGINEQYF
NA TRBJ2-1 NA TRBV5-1 TGCGCCACCCAGGGGCTAGTTCTTTTCGATGAGCAGTTCTTC CATQGLVLFDEQFF
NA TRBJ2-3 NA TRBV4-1 TGCGCCAGCAGCCAAACTATCCCCGGACAGTCCTATTATACGCAGTATTTT CASSQTIPGQSYYTQYF
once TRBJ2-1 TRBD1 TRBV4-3 TGCGCCAGCAGCCAAGAAGGACAGGGGAAGGGGCATGAGCAGTTCTTC CASSQEGQGKGHEQFF
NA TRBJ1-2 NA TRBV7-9 TGTGCCAGCAGCTTAGAACAACAGGGATTTGGCTACACCTTC CASSLEQQGFGYTF
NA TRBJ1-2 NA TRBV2 TGTGCCAGCAGTACCGTTGGGGGCCGGAGTGGCTACACCTTC CASSTVGGRSGYTF
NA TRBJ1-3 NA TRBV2 TGTGCCAGCAGTGAAGGGGGCACCATATATTTT CASSEGGTIYF
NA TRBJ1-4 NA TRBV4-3 TGCGCCAGCAGCCAAGGAAGGAGGGTGACAGGAGGTGAAAAACTGTTTTTT CASSQGRRVTGGEKLFF
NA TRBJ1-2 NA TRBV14 TGTGCCAGCAGCCCGTCCCGTAACTATGGCTACACCTTC CASSPSRNYGYTF
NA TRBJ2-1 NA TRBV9 TGTGCCAGCAGCGTCTCGACAGGAACGAGCGTAGCTTACCTCTACAATGAGCAGTTCTTC CASSVSTGTSVAYLYNEQFF
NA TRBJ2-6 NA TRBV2 TGTGCCAGCACCCAAGGGAGTTCTGGGGCCAACGTCCTGACTTTC CASTQGSSGANVLTF
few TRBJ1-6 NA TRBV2 TGTGCCAGCAGAGGGACAAATTATAATTCACCCCTCCACTTT CASRGTNYNSPLHF
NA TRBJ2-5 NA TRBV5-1 TGCGCCAGCAGACCTAGAACCGAAGAGACCCAGTACTTC CASRPRTEETQYF
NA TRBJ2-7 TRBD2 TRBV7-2 TGTGCCAGCAGAACAGCGGGGGCCGCCTACGAGCAGTACTTC CASRTAGAAYEQYF